The 21 T cell receptor beta chains below were found in one sample sequenced in a study of cytomegalovirus exposure and HLA in healthy donors. The PCR used 60 Vbeta and 13 Jbeta primers. Produced via immunoSEQ multiplex PCR; TCRdb's table is partial and in-frame only. Of tens of thousands of clones in the sample, approximately 85% were seen once. Sequenced: PBMCs. These TCRs come from a female donor in good health and CMV-seronegative.

This chain joins TRBV10-1 and TRBJ1-5; D is uncertain. Trimming removed 0 bases at V and 0 bases at J, with 9 bases between. This CDR3 spans 16 amino acids. Germline CDR1 WNHNN, CDR2 SYGVQD (reference sequence). CDR3 nucleotides: TGCGCCAGCAGTGAGTCAGAGGAGAATAGCAATCAGCCCCAGCATTTT. It is translated as CASSESEENSNQPQHF.

This rearrangement joins TRBV6-4 to TRBJ2-2, with 8 nucleotides matching TRBD2. With V trimmed by 4 bases and J by 4 bases, 2 bases remained unmatched. The CDR3 extends over 14 amino acids. Per germline, CDR1 MRHNA and CDR2 SNTAGT. CDR3 nucleotides: TGTGCCAGCAGTGCGGGGGGGCCCACCGGGGAGCTGTTTTTT. Its protein is CASSAGGPTGELFF.

The rearrangement joins TRBV2 to TRBJ1-1; unclear D gene. V lost 3 bases and J 4 bases, leaving 12 bases between the germline ends. The CDR3 consists of 14 residues. Germline CDR1 and CDR2: SNHLY and FYNNEI. This CDR3 is CASSEVLPGTEAFF. CDR3 nucleotides: TGTGCCAGCAGTGAGGTGCTACCGGGCACTGAAGCTTTCTTT.

The gene calls are TRBV11-2 and TRBJ2-1; the D is unclear. This CDR3 comprises 15 residues. Germline V gene data show CDR1 as SGHAT and CDR2 as FQNNGV. V dropped 2 bases and J dropped 0 bases, with 8 bases sitting between them. The CDR3 DNA reads TGTGCCAGCAGCTTAACCTGGAGCTCCTACAATGAGCAGTTCTTC. Translation gives CASSLTWSSYNEQFF.

The chain combines TRBV4-2 with TRBJ2-2, with a weak D call TRBD2 (5 bases). This CDR3 has 15 amino acids. The V gene's germline CDR1 is LGHNA and CDR2 YNFKEQ. With 3 bases removed from V and 0 bases from J, the gap between germline ends came to 8 bases. The CDR3 reads CASSQSGANTGELFF. CDR3 in DNA: TGTGCCAGCAGCCAGAGCGGCGCGAACACCGGGGAGCTGTTTTTT.

The chain uses TRBV9 and TRBJ1-2; TRBD1 aligns across 7 bases. Per germline, CDR1 SGDLS and CDR2 YYNGEE. V lost 4 bases, J lost 1 base, and 7 bases stayed unmatched. CDR3 length: 15 amino acids. The CDR3 reads CASSPPGTVNYGYTF. The CDR3 nucleotides are TGTGCCAGCAGCCCCCCCGGGACAGTTAACTATGGCTACACCTTC.

The rearrangement uses TRBV7-9 and TRBJ2-7, with 8 bases lining up with TRBD1. With 3 bases clipped from V and 3 bases from J, the junction kept 4 bases outside the gene matches. Germline V gene data show CDR1 as SEHNR and CDR2 as FQNEAQ (reference sequence). CDR3 size: 14 residues. The CDR3 region is CASSFWDRSYEQYF. The DNA of the CDR3 is TGTGCCAGCAGCTTCTGGGACAGGAGCTACGAGCAGTACTTC.

The gene calls are TRBV6-1 and TRBJ1-6, with 7 bases identical to TRBD1. CDR1 and CDR2 (germline): MNHNS, SASEGT. Losses at the gene ends were 0 bases for V and 9 bases for J; bases not matched to a gene: 11. CDR3 length: 17 amino acids. The DNA for the CDR3 is TGTGCCAGCAGTGAAGCGCAGGGGGTCGGCGGCCGTTCACCCCTCCACTTT. Translation gives CASSEAQGVGGRSPLHF.

The V gene is TRBV7-8, the J gene TRBJ1-2; 8 nucleotides align to TRBD1. Germline CDR1 SGHVS, CDR2 FQNEAQ. The V gene end was trimmed by 2 bases and the J gene end by 8 bases; junction bases not matched to a gene: 10. The CDR3 totals 15 residues. Here the CDR3 reads CASSLTRTGIEGYTF. CDR3 in DNA: TGTGCCAGCAGCTTAACGAGGACAGGGATTGAGGGCTACACCTTC.

The chain carries TRBV30 and TRBJ1-2; weak D call: TRBD1 (6 bases). V was shortened by 0 bases and J by 4 bases, with 12 bases between the two germline ends. Germline V gives CDR1 GTSNPN, CDR2 SVGIG (reference sequence). The CDR3 has 14 residues. DNA of the CDR3: TGTGCCTGGAGTGTACCCCGGACAGTCTATGGCTACACCTTC. Translation gives CAWSVPRTVYGYTF.

The chain employs TRBV7-9 and TRBJ2-1, with TRBD2 matching over 15 bases. CDR1 and CDR2 from the germline V gene are SEHNR and FQNEAQ (reference sequence). The length of the CDR3 is 16 residues. After removal of 5 bases from V and 6 bases from J, the junction contained 5 bases not matched to a gene. Here the CDR3 reads CASSDRTSGRANEQFF. In nucleotides, the CDR3 is TGTGCCAGCAGCGACAGGACTAGCGGGAGGGCCAATGAGCAGTTCTTC.

The chain recombines TRBV25-1 with TRBJ1-2; 7 positions match TRBD1. V dropped 6 bases and J dropped 5; count of bases not matched to a gene: 12. In germline, CDR1 is MGHDK, CDR2 SYGVNS. The CDR3 consists of 15 residues. The CDR3 protein is CASSGGGNRGYGYTF. The CDR3 nucleotides read TGTGCCAGCAGCGGAGGAGGTAACAGGGGATATGGCTACACCTTC.

This chain connects TRBV15 to TRBJ2-5; TRBD2 aligns across 8 bases. CDR3 length: 15 residues. CDR1 and CDR2 from the germline V gene are LNHNV and YYDKDF (reference sequence). With V trimmed by 5 bases and J by 1 base, 6 bases remained unmatched. CDR3 in DNA: TGTGCCACCAGCGACCGTGGACTAGCCCAAGAGACCCAGTACTTC. This encodes CATSDRGLAQETQYF.

The sample holds one count of this clone. The chain combines TRBV6-4 with TRBJ1-5; weak D call: TRBD1 (6 bases). Germline V lookup: CDR1 MRHNA, CDR2 SNTAGT. V gave up 4 bases and J gave up 3 bases, with 22 bases separating them. This CDR3 region has 18 residues. In nucleotides, the CDR3 is TGTGCCAGCAGTGGGACTAGGGGGGGTACCCATTCCAATCAGCCCCAGCATTTT. It translates to CASSGTRGGTHSNQPQHF.

V gene TRBV14 combines with J gene TRBJ2-4; TRBD1 aligns across 7 bases. Germline-derived CDR1 and CDR2 are SGHDN and FVKESK. The CDR3 runs 15 residues. The V gene end was trimmed by 5 bases and the J gene end by 3 bases; junction bases not matched to a gene: 7. The CDR3: CASSAPGTVKNIQYF. CDR3 in DNA: TGTGCCAGCAGCGCACCCGGGACAGTCAAAAACATTCAGTACTTC.

This clone was seen a handful of times. The chain is built from TRBV4-3 and TRBJ2-3; 12 bases agree with TRBD2. V gave up 0 bases and J gave up 5 bases; unmatched junction bases: 3. Germline CDR1 is LGHNA and CDR2 is YSLEER. CDR3 length: 16 residues. CDR3: CASSQDLAGGGDTQYF. In DNA, the CDR3 is TGCGCCAGCAGCCAAGATCTAGCGGGAGGGGGAGATACGCAGTATTTT.

The chain recombines TRBV5-1 with TRBJ2-2, with 13 bases aligning to TRBD2. The CDR3 runs 17 residues. Germline CDR1 reads SGHRS; CDR2 reads YFSETQ. V lost 7 bases and J lost 4; bases outside the gene matches: 10. The DNA of the CDR3 is TGCGCCAGCTTGGGGACTAGCGGGACTAGAGGCACCGGGGAGCTGTTTTTT. Its translation is CASLGTSGTRGTGELFF.

This chain uses TRBV6-5 with TRBJ2-7; TRBD1 matches 7 bases. Germline V gene sequence: CDR1 MNHEY, CDR2 SVGAGI. Losses at the gene ends were 6 bases for V and 4 bases for J; bases not matched to a gene: 12. The CDR3 covers 15 residues. CDR3 nucleotides: TGTGCCAGCAGACTACAGACAGGGAATAGGTACGAGCAGTACTTC. Translating gives CASRLQTGNRYEQYF.

The chain employs TRBV5-1 and TRBJ2-3, with D uncertain. This CDR3 is 13 amino acids long. Germline values: CDR1 SGHRS, CDR2 YFSETQ. V shed 8 bases and J shed 5 bases, with 15 bases lying between them. The CDR3 DNA reads TGCGCCAGTTACATATCCCCAAGAGATACGCAGTATTTT. Protein: CASYISPRDTQYF.

The chain links TRBV2 to TRBJ2-2; D is perhaps TRBD2 (5 bases). Germline assignment: CDR1 SNHLY and CDR2 FYNNEI. V lost 7 bases and J 8 bases, leaving 14 bases between the germline ends. This CDR3 has 13 residues. CDR3 coding DNA: TGTGCCAGCATATTTAACGGGGTGGGGGAGCTGTTTTTT. This gives the protein CASIFNGVGELFF.

The V call is TRBV6-6, the J call TRBJ2-7, with 8 bases aligning to TRBD1. Germline V gives CDR1 MNHNY, CDR2 SVGAGI (reference sequence). J lost 4 bases, V lost 6 bases, and 11 bases had no gene match. The length of the CDR3 is 15 residues. DNA of the CDR3: TGTGCCAGCAGCTACCAGACAGGGGTTTTTTACGAGCAGTACTTC. Its translation is CASSYQTGVFYEQYF.